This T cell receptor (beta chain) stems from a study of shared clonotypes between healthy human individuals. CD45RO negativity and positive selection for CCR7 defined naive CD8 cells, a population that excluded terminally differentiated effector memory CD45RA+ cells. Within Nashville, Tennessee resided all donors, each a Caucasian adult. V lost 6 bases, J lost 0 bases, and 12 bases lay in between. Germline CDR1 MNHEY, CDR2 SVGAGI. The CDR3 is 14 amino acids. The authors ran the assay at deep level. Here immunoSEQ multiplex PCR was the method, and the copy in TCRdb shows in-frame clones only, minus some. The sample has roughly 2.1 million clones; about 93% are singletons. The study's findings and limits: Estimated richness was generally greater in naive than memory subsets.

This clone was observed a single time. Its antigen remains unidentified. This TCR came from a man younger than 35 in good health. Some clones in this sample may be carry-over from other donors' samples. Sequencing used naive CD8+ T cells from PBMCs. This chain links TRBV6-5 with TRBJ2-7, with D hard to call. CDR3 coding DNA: TGTGCCAGCAGAGATCCCAGGAGCTCCTACGAGCAGTACTTC. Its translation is CASRDPRSSYEQYF.